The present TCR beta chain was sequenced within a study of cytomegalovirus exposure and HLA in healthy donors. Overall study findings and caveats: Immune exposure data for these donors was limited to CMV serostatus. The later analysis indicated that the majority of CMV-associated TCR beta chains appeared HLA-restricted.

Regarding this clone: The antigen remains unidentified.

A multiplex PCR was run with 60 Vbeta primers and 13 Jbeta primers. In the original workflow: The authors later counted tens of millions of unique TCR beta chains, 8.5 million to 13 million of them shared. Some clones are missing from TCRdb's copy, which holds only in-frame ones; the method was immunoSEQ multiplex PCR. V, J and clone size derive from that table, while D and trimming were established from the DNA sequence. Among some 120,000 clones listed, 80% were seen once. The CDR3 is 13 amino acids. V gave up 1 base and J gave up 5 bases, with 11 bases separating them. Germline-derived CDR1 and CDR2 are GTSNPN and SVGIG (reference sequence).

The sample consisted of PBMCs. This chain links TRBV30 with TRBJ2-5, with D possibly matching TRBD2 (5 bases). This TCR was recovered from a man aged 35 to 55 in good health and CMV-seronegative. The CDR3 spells CAWSGGDQETQYF. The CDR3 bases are TGTGCCTGGAGTGGGGGAGATCAGGAGACCCAGTACTTC.